The next 22 T cell receptor beta chains were all read from a single sample in a study of resident and recirculating memory T cells in vitiligo. Sequencing used immunoSEQ multiplex PCR; TCRdb keeps in-frame clones, though not all of them. The sample has tens of thousands of clones; 92% are singletons. Material: blood. The receptors were sampled from a male donor with vitiligo.

This chain uses TRBV19 with TRBJ2-2; D is uncertain. V was pared by 7 bases and J by 2 bases, with 8 bases between. The germline V gene encodes CDR1 LNHDA and CDR2 SQIVND (reference sequence). The CDR3 is 13 residues long. The DNA for the CDR3 is TGTGCCAGTATCGGTCCCAACACCGGGGAGCTGTTTTTT. Protein product: CASIGPNTGELFF. The whole variable domain, remainder taken from reference TRBV19 and TRBJ2-2, is DGGITQSPKYLFRKEGQNVTLSCEQNLNHDAMYWYRQDPGQGLRLIYYSQIVNDFQKGDIAEGYSVSREKKESFPLTVTSAQKNPTAFYLCASIGPNTGELFFGEGSRLTVL.

V and J are TRBV7-8 and TRBJ1-1, with D possibly being TRBD1 (5 bases). Germline CDR1 SGHVS, CDR2 FQNEAQ. Deletions cut 5 bases from V and 5 bases from J, with 15 bases between. This CDR3 is 14 amino acids long. CDR3 protein: CASSLMGGGTEAFF. The CDR3 region has the DNA TGTGCCAGCAGCCTTATGGGGGGAGGGACTGAAGCTTTCTTT.

The chain has TRBV30 and TRBJ2-7; 7 bases are a match to TRBD2. CDR1 is GTSNPN and CDR2 is SVGIG in the germline V gene (reference sequence). The length of the CDR3 is 12 residues. V shed 8 bases and J 3 bases; nucleotides not matched to a gene: 7. The CDR3 nucleotides are TGTGCCCGGGGGGTCGGGGGCTACGAGCAGTACTTC. Protein sequence: CARGVGGYEQYF.

The chain couples TRBV4-2 to TRBJ2-7; 12 bases agree with TRBD1. Germline V gene data show CDR1 as LGHNA and CDR2 as YNFKEQ. The CDR3 extends over 16 amino acids. Unmatched junction bases numbered 4, after V lost 1 base and J lost 3 bases. CDR3 bases: TGTGCCAGCAGCCAAGCTGGGGACAGGGGGCGCTACGAGCAGTACTTC. Translated: CASSQAGDRGRYEQYF.

The chain carries TRBV19 and TRBJ1-2; possibly TRBD1 for D (6 bases). V lost 4 bases, J lost 4 bases, and 16 bases lay in between. Germline values: CDR1 LNHDA, CDR2 SQIVND (reference sequence). This CDR3 has 15 amino acids. The CDR3 protein is CASSTTTTGSYGYTF. DNA of the CDR3: TGTGCCAGTAGTACTACAACGACAGGCTCCTATGGCTACACCTTC.

The chain couples TRBV7-2 to TRBJ2-1, with TRBD1 as a possible D gene (5 bases). Germline CDR1 is SGHTA and CDR2 is FQGNSA. Deletions cut 5 bases from V and 3 bases from J, with 11 bases between. CDR3 length equals 14 residues. The CDR3 region has the DNA TGTGCCAGCAGCCCGCGGACAAGCTACAATGAGCAGTTCTTC. Residues: CASSPRTSYNEQFF.

The rearrangement links TRBV20-1 to TRBJ2-7; D may be TRBD2 (5 bases). V dropped 5 bases and J dropped 3 bases, with 8 bases sitting between them. The CDR3 length is 11 residues. CDR1 is DFQATT, CDR2 SNEGSKA, per germline (reference sequence). The chain's CDR3 is CSAGENYEQYF. DNA of the CDR3: TGCAGTGCTGGGGAGAACTACGAGCAGTACTTC.

V is TRBV19 and J is TRBJ1-2, with 8 bases fitting TRBD1. The germline V gene encodes CDR1 LNHDA and CDR2 SQIVND (reference sequence). The CDR3 spans 15 residues. The trim removed 6 bases at V and 2 bases at J, leaving 8 bases unmatched. The CDR3 sequence: CASRIWTGRNYGYTF. CDR3 DNA sequence: TGTGCCAGTAGGATTTGGACAGGGAGAAACTATGGCTACACCTTC.

V is TRBV28 and J is TRBJ2-5; 15 bases are a match to TRBD2. This CDR3 contains 18 residues. Trimming took 1 base from V and 1 from J; bases not matched to a gene: 4. The germline CDR1 and CDR2 sequences are MDHEN and SYDVKM. The CDR3 is CASSLSGLAGGTQETQYF. The CDR3 DNA reads as TGTGCCAGCAGTTTATCGGGACTAGCGGGAGGCACCCAAGAGACCCAGTACTTC.

DNA of the CDR3: TGTGCCAGTAGTATAGGCGGGATGGATTACGAGCAGTACTTC. Encoded protein: CASSIGGMDYEQYF. The V call is TRBV19, the J call TRBJ2-7, with a possible D match to TRBD2 (6 bases). The V and J ends lost 1 base and 4 bases respectively, with 11 bases between them. Germline V gene sequence: CDR1 LNHDA, CDR2 SQIVND (reference sequence). The CDR3 runs 14 residues.

The gene calls are TRBV5-1 and TRBJ2-3; 8 bases agree with TRBD2. With V trimmed by 0 bases and J by 4 bases, 1 base remained unmatched. The CDR3 extends over 14 amino acids. CDR1 is SGHRS, CDR2 YFSETQ, per germline. The CDR3 bases are TGCGCCAGCAGCTTGGAAGCGGGGGCAGATACGCAGTATTTT. Translation: CASSLEAGADTQYF.

This clone was picked up one time. The chain has TRBV10-3 and TRBJ1-1; D may be TRBD1 (5 bases). V gave up 4 bases and J gave up 0 bases, with 9 bases separating them. Germline V gives CDR1 ENHRY, CDR2 SYGVKD. The CDR3 spans 14 residues. The CDR3: CAISGTGVNTEAFF. CDR3 sequence (DNA): TGTGCCATCAGTGGTACAGGAGTGAACACTGAAGCTTTCTTT.

V and J are TRBV11-1 and TRBJ2-3; 7 positions match TRBD2. V trimming: 5 bases; J trimming: 5 bases; junction bases outside the gene matches: 10. The CDR3 sequence is 15 residues long. The germline CDR1 and CDR2 sequences are SGHAT and FQDESV (reference sequence). The CDR3 spells CASSVRDYLRDTQYF. The DNA of the CDR3 is TGTGCCAGCAGCGTTCGGGACTACCTCAGAGATACGCAGTATTTT.

The J gene is TRBJ2-3, the V gene TRBV10-3, with 14 bases lining up with TRBD2. The germline CDR1 and CDR2 sequences are ENHRY and SYGVKD. The CDR3 has 19 residues. The V gene end was trimmed by 2 bases and the J gene end by 2 bases; junction bases not matched to a gene: 9. This CDR3 is CAISERGLAGVGVTDTQYF. For the CDR3, the DNA is TGTGCCATCAGTGAGAGGGGACTAGCGGGAGTGGGTGTCACAGATACGCAGTATTTT.

This clone was seen only once. The rearrangement links TRBV28 to TRBJ2-7; 7 bases are a match to TRBD1. Germline values: CDR1 MDHEN, CDR2 SYDVKM. CDR3 length equals 13 residues. The V and J ends lost 6 bases and 1 base, in that order; junction bases with no gene match: 3. CDR3 protein: CASSRDRSYEQYF. The CDR3 nucleotides are TGTGCCAGCAGCCGGGACAGATCCTACGAGCAGTACTTC.

The chain combines TRBV5-1 with TRBJ2-3; 7 bases align to TRBD2. V shed 0 bases, J shed 0 bases, and the junction held 4 bases outside the gene matches. Per the germline V gene, CDR1 is SGHRS and CDR2 is YFSETQ. The CDR3 spans 16 residues. The CDR3 DNA follows: TGCGCCAGCAGCTTGGGGCTAGCGGTTAGCACAGATACGCAGTATTTT. Its protein is CASSLGLAVSTDTQYF.

This clone was counted a single time. This rearrangement joins TRBV6-6 to TRBJ2-7, with 9 bases aligning to TRBD2. This CDR3 comprises 14 residues. CDR1 and CDR2 (germline): MNHNY, SVGAGI (reference sequence). Trimming took 0 bases from V and 5 from J; bases not matched to a gene: 2. The CDR3 bases are TGTGCCAGCAGTTACTCGCCTAGCGGGAACGAGCAGTACTTC. The encoded protein is CASSYSPSGNEQYF.

This sequence joins TRBV5-5 and TRBJ2-1, with 10 bases fitting TRBD2. Germline trimming cut 4 bases from V and 3 bases from J; bases unmatched to any gene: 4. CDR1 SGHKS and CDR2 YYEKEE come from the germline V gene (reference sequence). This CDR3 has 15 residues. DNA of the CDR3: TGTGCCAGCAGCCCCGGGACTAGCGTCTACAATGAGCAGTTCTTC. Protein sequence: CASSPGTSVYNEQFF.

The chain employs TRBV29-1 and TRBJ1-1; 8 nucleotides agree with TRBD1. The length of the CDR3 is 14 residues. Germline V gene sequence: CDR1 SQVTM, CDR2 ANQGSEA. V lost 0 bases to trimming and J lost 5 bases; unmatched junction nucleotides: 5. The CDR3 protein is CSVEEPRQGTEAFF. The CDR3 region has the DNA TGCAGCGTTGAAGAACCAAGACAGGGGACTGAAGCTTTCTTT.

The rearrangement joins TRBV7-2 to TRBJ1-1; maybe TRBD1 (5 bases). Germline CDR1 reads SGHTA; CDR2 reads FQGNSA. The V end lost 2 bases, the J end lost 4 bases, and 11 bases lay between the germline ends. This CDR3 contains 14 residues. The CDR3 loop is CASSLLGQGTEAFF. As DNA, the CDR3 is TGTGCCAGCAGCTTATTAGGGCAGGGCACTGAAGCTTTCTTT.

V and J are TRBV18 and TRBJ2-1, with 10 bases fitting TRBD2. This CDR3 spans 15 amino acids. The V and J ends lost 6 bases and 9 bases, in that order; junction bases with no gene match: 11. Germline V lookup: CDR1 KGHSH, CDR2 LQKENI. CDR3 loop: CASSRGGTSEGEQFF. The CDR3 bases are TGTGCCAGCTCCCGGGGCGGGACTAGCGAAGGTGAGCAGTTCTTC.

The rearrangement links TRBV27 to TRBJ1-5, with 8 nucleotides matching TRBD1. This CDR3 spans 14 amino acids. CDR1 is MNHEY, CDR2 SMNVEV, per germline (reference sequence). Trimming took 6 bases from V and 7 from J; bases not matched to a gene: 8. CDR3 sequence (DNA): TGTGCCAGCAGCCGAGGACAGGGAGGCCAGCCCCAGCATTTT. This encodes CASSRGQGGQPQHF.